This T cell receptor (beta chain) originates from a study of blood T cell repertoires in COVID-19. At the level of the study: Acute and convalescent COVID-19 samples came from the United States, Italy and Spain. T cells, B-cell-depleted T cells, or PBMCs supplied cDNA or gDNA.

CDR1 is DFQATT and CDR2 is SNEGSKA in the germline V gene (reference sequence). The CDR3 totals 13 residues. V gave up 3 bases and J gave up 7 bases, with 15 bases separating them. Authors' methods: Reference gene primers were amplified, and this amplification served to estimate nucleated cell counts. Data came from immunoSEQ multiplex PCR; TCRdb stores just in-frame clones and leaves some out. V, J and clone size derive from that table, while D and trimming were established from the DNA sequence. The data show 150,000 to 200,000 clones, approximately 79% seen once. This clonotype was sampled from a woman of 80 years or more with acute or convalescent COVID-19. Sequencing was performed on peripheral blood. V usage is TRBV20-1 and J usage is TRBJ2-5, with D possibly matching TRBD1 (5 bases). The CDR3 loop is CSASLGAPGTQYF. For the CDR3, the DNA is TGCAGTGCTAGTCTAGGGGCCCCTGGGACCCAGTACTTC.